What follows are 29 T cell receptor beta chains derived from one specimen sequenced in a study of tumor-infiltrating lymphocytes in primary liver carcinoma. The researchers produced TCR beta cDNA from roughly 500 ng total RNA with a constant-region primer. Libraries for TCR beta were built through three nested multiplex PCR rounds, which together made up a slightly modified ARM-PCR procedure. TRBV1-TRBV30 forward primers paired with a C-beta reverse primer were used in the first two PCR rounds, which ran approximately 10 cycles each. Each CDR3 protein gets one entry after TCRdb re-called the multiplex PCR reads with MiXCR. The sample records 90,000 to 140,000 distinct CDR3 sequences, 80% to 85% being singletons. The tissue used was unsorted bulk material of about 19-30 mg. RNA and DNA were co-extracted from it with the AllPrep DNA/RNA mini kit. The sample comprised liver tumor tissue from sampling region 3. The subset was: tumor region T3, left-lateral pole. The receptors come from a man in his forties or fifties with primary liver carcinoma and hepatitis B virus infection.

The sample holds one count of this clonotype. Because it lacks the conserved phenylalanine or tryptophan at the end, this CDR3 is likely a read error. The DNA for the CDR3 is TGTGCCAGCAGTTTCGACGAAGAAGGTGGAAAACTGTTTTCT. This encodes CASSFDEEGGKLFS. This chain uses TRBV11-2 with TRBJ1-4; no clear D gene. The CDR3 is 14 amino acids. Per the germline V gene, CDR1 is SGHAT and CDR2 is FQNNGV. Trimming took 6 bases from V and 10 from J, leaving 18 bases between them.

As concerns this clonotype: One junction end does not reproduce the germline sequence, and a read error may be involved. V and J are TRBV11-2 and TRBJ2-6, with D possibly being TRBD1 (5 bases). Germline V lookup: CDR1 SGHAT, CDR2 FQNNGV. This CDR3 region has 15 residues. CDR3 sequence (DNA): TGTGCCACCCATCGGCCGCGCTTTGGGGCCAACGTTCTGACTTTC. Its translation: CATHRPRFGANVLTF. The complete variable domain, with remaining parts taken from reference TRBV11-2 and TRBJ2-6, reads EAGVAQSPRYKIIEKRQSVAFWCNPISGHATLYWYQQILGQGPKLLIQFQNNGVVDDSQLPKDRFSAERLKGVDSTLKIQPAKLEDSAVYLCATHRPRFGANVLTFGAGSRLTVL.

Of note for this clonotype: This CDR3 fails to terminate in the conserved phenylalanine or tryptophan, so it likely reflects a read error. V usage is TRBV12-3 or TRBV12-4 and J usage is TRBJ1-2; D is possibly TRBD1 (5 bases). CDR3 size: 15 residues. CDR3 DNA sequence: TGTGTCAGCAGCCGATTCGCCGGGGGGAGAGATGGATACACCTCC. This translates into CVSSRFAGGRDGYTS.

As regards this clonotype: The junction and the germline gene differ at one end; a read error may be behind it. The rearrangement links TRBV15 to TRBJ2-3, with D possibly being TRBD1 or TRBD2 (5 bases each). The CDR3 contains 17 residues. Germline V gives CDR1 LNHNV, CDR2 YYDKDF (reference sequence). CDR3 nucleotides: TGTACCACCAGCAGTGAGGGCGGACCAGGGACCACAGATACGCAGTATTTT. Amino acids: CTTSSEGGPGTTDTQYF.

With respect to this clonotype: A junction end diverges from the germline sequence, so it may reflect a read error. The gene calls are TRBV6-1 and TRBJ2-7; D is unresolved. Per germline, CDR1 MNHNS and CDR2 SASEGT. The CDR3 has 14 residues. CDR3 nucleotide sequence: TGTACCAGCAGTGAAGGCCCCAGCTCCTACGAGCAATACTTC. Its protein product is CTSSEGPSSYEQYF.

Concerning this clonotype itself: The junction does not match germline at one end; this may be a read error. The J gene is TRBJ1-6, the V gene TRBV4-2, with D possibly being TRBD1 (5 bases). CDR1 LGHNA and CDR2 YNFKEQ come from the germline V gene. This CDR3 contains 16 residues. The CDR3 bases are TGTGCCAGCGGCCAAGAGGGGTCAGGAGGAGTTTCACCCCTCCACTTT. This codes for CASGQEGSGGVSPLHF.

The CDR3 DNA reads as TGCAGCGTTAACAACAGGCTCGGCAACCAATCCCAGTACTTC. It specifies CSVNNRLGNQSQYF. The gene calls are TRBV29-1 and TRBJ2-5; tentative D call: TRBD1 (5 bases). This CDR3 contains 14 residues. V lost 5 bases and J lost 9, with 22 bases in between. Germline V gene data show CDR1 as SQVTM and CDR2 as ANQGSEA.

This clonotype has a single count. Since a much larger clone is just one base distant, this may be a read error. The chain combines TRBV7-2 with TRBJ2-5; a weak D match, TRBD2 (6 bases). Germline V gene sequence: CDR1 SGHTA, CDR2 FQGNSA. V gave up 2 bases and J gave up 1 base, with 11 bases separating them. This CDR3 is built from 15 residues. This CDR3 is CASSLLTGAQETQYF. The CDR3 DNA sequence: TGTGCCAGCAGCTTACTAACGGGAGCCCAAGAGACCCAGTACTTC.

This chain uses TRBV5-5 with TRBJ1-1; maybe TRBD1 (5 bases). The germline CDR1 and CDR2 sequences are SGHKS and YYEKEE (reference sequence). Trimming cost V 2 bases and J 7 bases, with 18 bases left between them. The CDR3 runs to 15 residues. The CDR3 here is CASSLVPGTQVEAFF. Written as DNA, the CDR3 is TGTGCCAGCAGCTTAGTACCCGGGACCCAGGTTGAAGCTTTCTTT.

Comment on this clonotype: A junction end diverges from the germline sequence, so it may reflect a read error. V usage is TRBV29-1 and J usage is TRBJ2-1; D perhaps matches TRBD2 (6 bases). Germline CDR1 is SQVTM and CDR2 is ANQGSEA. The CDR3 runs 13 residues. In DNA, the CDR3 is TGCAGCGCAGCCGGGACTTCCTGCAATGAGCAGTTCTTC. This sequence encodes CSAAGTSCNEQFF.

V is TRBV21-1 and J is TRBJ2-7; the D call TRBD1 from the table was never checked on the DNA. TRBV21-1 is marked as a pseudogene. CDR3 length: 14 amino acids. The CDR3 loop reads CASSSDRPAYEQYF. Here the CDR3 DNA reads TGTGCCAGTAGCTCGGACAGACCCGCCTACGAGCAGTACTTC.

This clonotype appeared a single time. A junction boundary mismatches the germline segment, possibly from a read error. CDR3 in DNA: TGTACCAGCGGCGCGGGAGGGCCGAATAAGCAGTTCTTC. This codes for CTSGAGGPNKQFF. This chain joins TRBV11-1 and TRBJ2-1, with 9 positions matching TRBD2. CDR1 is SGHAT, CDR2 FQDESV, per germline (reference sequence). The CDR3 has 13 residues.

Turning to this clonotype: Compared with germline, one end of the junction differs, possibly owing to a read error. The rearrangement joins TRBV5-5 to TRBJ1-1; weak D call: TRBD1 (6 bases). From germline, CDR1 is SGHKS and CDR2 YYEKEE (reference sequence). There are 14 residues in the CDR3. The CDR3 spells CAISLYYRDADAFF. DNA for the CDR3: TGTGCCATCAGCTTGTACTACAGGGACGCTGATGCTTTCTTT. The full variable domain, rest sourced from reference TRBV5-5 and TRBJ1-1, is DAGVTQSPTHLIKTRGQQVTLRCSPISGHKSVSWYQQVLGQGPQFIFQYYEKEERGRGNFPDRFSARQFPNYSSELNVNALLLGDSALYLCAISLYYRDADAFFGQGTRLTVV.

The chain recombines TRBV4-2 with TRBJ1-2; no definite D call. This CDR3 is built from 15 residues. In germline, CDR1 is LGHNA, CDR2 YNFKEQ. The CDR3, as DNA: TGTACCGGCAGCCAAGGAACGGGAAGTAACTATGGCTACACCTTC. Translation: CTGSQGTGSNYGYTF.

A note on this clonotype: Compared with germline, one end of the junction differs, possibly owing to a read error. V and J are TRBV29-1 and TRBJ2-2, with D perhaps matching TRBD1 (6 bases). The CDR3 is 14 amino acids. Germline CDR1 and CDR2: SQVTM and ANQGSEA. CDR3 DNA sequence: TGCAGCTGTGCGACAGGCAGTGGCACCGCGGAGCTGTTTTTT. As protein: CSCATGSGTAELFF.

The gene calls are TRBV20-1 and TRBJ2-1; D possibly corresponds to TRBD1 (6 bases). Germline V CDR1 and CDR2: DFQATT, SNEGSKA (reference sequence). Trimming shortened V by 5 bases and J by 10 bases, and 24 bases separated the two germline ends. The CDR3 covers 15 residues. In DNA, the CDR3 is TGCAGTGCTTTTGCCGGGACAAGTGCGCGTAGAGAGCAGTTCTTC. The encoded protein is CSAFAGTSARREQFF.

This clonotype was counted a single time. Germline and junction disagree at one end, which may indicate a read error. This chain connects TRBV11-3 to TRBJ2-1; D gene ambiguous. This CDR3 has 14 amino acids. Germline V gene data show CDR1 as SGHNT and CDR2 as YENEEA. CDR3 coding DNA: TGTGTCAGCAGCTTATGGGTCAGCAACAATGAGCAGTTATTC. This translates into CVSSLWVSNNEQLF.

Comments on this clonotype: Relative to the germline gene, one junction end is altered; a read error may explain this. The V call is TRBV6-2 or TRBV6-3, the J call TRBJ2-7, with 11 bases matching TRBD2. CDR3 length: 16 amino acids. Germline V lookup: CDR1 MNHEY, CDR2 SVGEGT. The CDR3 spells CASSYSSSGRRYERYF. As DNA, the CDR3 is TGTGCCAGCAGTTACTCATCTAGCGGGAGGAGATACGAGCGGTACTTC.

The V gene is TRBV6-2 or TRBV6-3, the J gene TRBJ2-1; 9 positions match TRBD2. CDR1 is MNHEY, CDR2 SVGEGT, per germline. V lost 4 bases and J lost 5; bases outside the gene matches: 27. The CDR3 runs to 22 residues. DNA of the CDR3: TGTGCCAGCAGTTTCCTGATTGAGGCGTGGGTTTTAGCGGGAGAAAGGGACAATGAGCAGTTCTTC. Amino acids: CASSFLIEAWVLAGERDNEQFF.

The CDR3 DNA reads TGTGCCAGCAGCAGGGCCAGACCAAGCTCCTACGAGCAGTACTTC. Encoded protein: CASSRARPSSYEQYF. The chain has TRBV4-2 and TRBJ2-7; D not certain. Germline CDR1 LGHNA, CDR2 YNFKEQ. The CDR3 contains 15 residues. V was pared by 5 bases and J by 0 bases, with 14 bases between.

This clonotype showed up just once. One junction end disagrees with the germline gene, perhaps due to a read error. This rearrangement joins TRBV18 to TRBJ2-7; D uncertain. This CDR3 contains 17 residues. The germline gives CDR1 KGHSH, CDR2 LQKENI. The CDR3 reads CASSPLATVPSPYEQYF. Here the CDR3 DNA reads TGTGCCAGTTCACCACTGGCAACGGTACCCAGCCCCTACGAGCAGTACTTC.

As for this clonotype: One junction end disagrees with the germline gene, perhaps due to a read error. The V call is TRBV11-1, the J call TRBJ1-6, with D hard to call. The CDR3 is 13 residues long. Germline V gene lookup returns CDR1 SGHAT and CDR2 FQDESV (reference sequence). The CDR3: CASSPTLISPIHF. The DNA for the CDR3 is TGTGCCAGCAGCCCGACACTGATTTCACCCATCCACTTT.

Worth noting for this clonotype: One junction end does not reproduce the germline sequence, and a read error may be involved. CDR3 residues: CASRLGQGATDEQSF. DNA for the CDR3: TGTGCCAGCAGATTGGGACAGGGGGCGACCGATGAGCAGTCCTTC. The chain recombines TRBV28 with TRBJ2-1; 12 nucleotides align to TRBD1. The length of the CDR3 is 15 residues. Germline values: CDR1 MDHEN, CDR2 SYDVKM.

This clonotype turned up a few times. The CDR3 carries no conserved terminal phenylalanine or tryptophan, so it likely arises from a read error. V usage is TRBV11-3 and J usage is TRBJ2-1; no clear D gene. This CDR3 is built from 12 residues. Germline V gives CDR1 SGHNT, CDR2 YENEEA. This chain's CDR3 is CASCLNANEQFL. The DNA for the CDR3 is TGTGCCAGCTGCTTAAATGCTAATGAGCAGTTCTTA.

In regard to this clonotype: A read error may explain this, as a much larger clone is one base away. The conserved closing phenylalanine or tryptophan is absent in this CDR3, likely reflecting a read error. This CDR3 reads CASSSAGGYNEQFV. The CDR3, as DNA: TGCGCCAGCAGTTCGGCGGGAGGGTACAATGAGCAGTTCGTC. The chain couples TRBV5-1 to TRBJ2-1; 9 bases map to TRBD2. The CDR3 loop spans 14 amino acids. The germline gives CDR1 SGHRS, CDR2 YFSETQ. The J segment lost 4 bases and the V segment lost 5 bases, leaving 4 bases of the junction unmatched.

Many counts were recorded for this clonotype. CDR3: CASSPTRTDTQYF. The CDR3, as DNA: TGCGCCAGCAGCCCGACGAGAACAGATACGCAGTATTTT. The chain links TRBV5-1 to TRBJ2-3, with D unclear. The CDR3 sequence is 13 residues long. V gave up 4 bases and J gave up 3 bases, with 9 bases separating them. CDR1 and CDR2 (germline): SGHRS, YFSETQ.

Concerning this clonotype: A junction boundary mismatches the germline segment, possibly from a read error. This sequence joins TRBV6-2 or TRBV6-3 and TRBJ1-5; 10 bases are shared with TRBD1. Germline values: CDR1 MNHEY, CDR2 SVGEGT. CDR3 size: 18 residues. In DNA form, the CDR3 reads TGTACCAGCAGTTACTGGTCGGGACAGGGGACGGACAATCAGCCCCAGCATTTT. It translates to CTSSYWSGQGTDNQPQHF.

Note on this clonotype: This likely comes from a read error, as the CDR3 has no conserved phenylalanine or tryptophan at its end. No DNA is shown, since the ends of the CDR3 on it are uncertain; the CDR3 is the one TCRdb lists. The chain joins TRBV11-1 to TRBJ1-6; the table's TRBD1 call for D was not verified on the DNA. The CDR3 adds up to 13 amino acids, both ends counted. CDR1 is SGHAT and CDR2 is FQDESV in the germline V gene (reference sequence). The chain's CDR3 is CASSRTLVSPFYL.

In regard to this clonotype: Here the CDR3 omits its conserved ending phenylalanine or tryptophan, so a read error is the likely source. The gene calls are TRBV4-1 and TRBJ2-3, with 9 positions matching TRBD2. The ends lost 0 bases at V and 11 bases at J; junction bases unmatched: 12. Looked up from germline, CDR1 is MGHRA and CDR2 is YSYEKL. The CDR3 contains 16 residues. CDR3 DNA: TGCGCCAGCAGCCAAGATGCGGGTAGCGGGAGTAATAGGCAGTATTCT. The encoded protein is CASSQDAGSGSNRQYS.